These T cell receptor beta chains were read from a single sample in a study of OX40 agonist ivuxolimab in advanced cancers. Libraries were prepared by immunoSEQ multiplex PCR; TCRdb keeps only in-frame clonotypes and omits some of them. In the table there are 55,000 to 95,000 clones, 70% to 90% of which are singletons. The sample consisted of CD4+ or CD8+ T cells sorted from blood, taken in a trial of the OX40 agonist ivuxolimab. These receptors were collected from an adult with an advanced solid tumor such as melanoma, head and neck, liver or kidney cancer. Each CDR3 is given with its conserved first and last residue. Fields, in order: J gene, D gene, V gene, clone size, CDR3 protein, CDR3 DNA. The D gene is left open where the match is weak. The size of a clone is reported for some rows only, either as once, few or many, or as a class for expanded clones.

TRBJ2-7,.,TRBV7-9,once,CASSLAVVVPSEQYF,TGTGCCAGCAGCTTAGCGGTTGTTGTCCCCTCCGAGCAGTACTTC
TRBJ1-5,.,TRBV7-9,few,CASSSTKNDQPQHF,TGTGCCAGCAGCTCGACCAAGAATGATCAGCCCCAGCATTTT
TRBJ1-5,.,TRBV7-2,.,CASSQRRGDQPQHF,TGTGCCAGCAGCCAGAGAAGGGGTGATCAGCCCCAGCATTTT
TRBJ2-1,TRBD1,TRBV6-1,.,CASKGQGRVNEQFF,TGTGCCAGCAAGGGACAGGGAAGGGTCAATGAGCAGTTCTTC
TRBJ2-7,TRBD2,TRBV10-2,.,CASSLAGANYEQYF,TGCGCCAGCAGTTTAGCGGGAGCAAACTACGAGCAGTACTTC
TRBJ2-2,.,TRBV7-7,.,CASSPIRTHTGELFF,TGTGCTAGCAGCCCAATAAGGACACACACCGGGGAGCTGTTTTTT
TRBJ1-2,TRBD1,TRBV7-2,.,CASSSSPGGRYTF,TGTGCCAGCAGCTCTTCCCCAGGGGGCCGCTACACCTTC
TRBJ2-5,.,TRBV7-2,.,CASSLEDMPQETQYF,TGTGCCAGCAGCTTAGAGGATATGCCTCAAGAGACCCAGTACTTC
TRBJ2-2,TRBD2,TRBV18,.,CASSPASGAPNTGELFF,TGTGCCAGCTCTCCGGCTAGCGGGGCCCCGAACACCGGGGAGCTGTTTTTT
TRBJ2-2,.,TRBV7-3,.,CASSSHDGELFF,TGTGCCAGCAGCTCCCACGACGGGGAGCTGTTTTTT
TRBJ2-5,TRBD2,TRBV5-6,.,CASSLGLAGAETQYF,TGTGCCAGCAGCTTGGGGCTAGCGGGAGCAGAGACCCAGTACTTC
TRBJ1-2,TRBD1,TRBV28,.,CASRTIQGARGYTF,TGTGCCAGCAGGACGATACAGGGGGCGCGCGGCTACACCTTC
TRBJ1-1,.,TRBV5-1,.,CASSLYGRNTEAFF,TGCGCCAGCAGCTTGTACGGCAGGAACACTGAAGCTTTCTTT
TRBJ2-2,TRBD1,TRBV5-1,few,CASSPVQGVETGELFF,TGCGCCAGCAGCCCCGTGCAGGGGGTAGAGACCGGGGAGCTGTTTTTT
TRBJ2-3,TRBD1,TRBV10-2,.,CASSEEGRGPDTQYF,TGCGCCAGCAGTGAAGAAGGCAGGGGGCCAGATACGCAGTATTTT
TRBJ2-7,TRBD2,TRBV2,.,CASSETSGRYYEQYF,TGTGCCAGCAGTGAAACCAGCGGGAGATACTACGAGCAGTACTTC
TRBJ2-1,.,TRBV28,.,CASTQLNEQFF,TGTGCCAGCACCCAACTAAATGAGCAGTTCTTC
TRBJ2-1,.,TRBV5-4,.,CASSNGGRENHEQFF,TGTGCCAGCAGCAACGGGGGGCGGGAGAACCATGAGCAGTTCTTC
TRBJ1-1,TRBD1,TRBV6-5,.,CASSYSRTGSEAFF,TGTGCCAGCAGTTACTCGAGGACAGGGTCTGAAGCTTTCTTT
TRBJ2-5,.,TRBV13,.,CASSSWRDLGETQYF,TGTGCCAGCAGCTCCTGGAGAGATCTAGGCGAGACCCAGTACTTC
TRBJ1-5,.,TRBV2,.,CASSEAYRANQPQHF,TGTGCCAGCAGTGAAGCATACAGGGCAAATCAGCCCCAGCATTTT
TRBJ2-2,TRBD2,TRBV19,.,CASTRTSGRAGELFF,TGTGCCAGTACCCGGACTAGCGGGAGGGCCGGGGAGCTGTTTTTT
TRBJ2-3,.,TRBV12-5,.,CASGLVGRPKGTDTQYF,TGTGCTAGTGGTTTGGTGGGCAGGCCGAAGGGCACAGATACGCAGTATTTT
TRBJ1-2,.,TRBV6-6,.,CASSYYTSNYGYTF,TGTGCCAGCAGTTATTACACTTCTAACTATGGCTACACCTTC
TRBJ2-4,TRBD1,TRBV5-6,.,CASSLTGAIAKNIQYF,TGTGCCAGCAGCTTAACAGGGGCGATAGCCAAAAACATTCAGTACTTC
TRBJ2-3,TRBD2,TRBV4-1,few,CASSQPGTSGTDTQYF,TGCGCCAGCAGCCAACCCGGGACTAGCGGGACAGATACGCAGTATTTT
TRBJ2-1,TRBD2,TRBV19,.,CASGTSGVNSYNEQFF,TGTGCCAGTGGTACTAGCGGGGTCAACTCCTACAATGAGCAGTTCTTC
TRBJ2-3,TRBD2,TRBV28,.,CASKTSGGAGDTQYF,TGTGCCAGCAAGACTAGCGGGGGGGCCGGGGATACGCAGTATTTT
TRBJ1-3,.,TRBV2,.,CASSSPTRLSGNTIYF,TGTGCCAGCAGTTCTCCGACACGCCTGTCTGGAAACACCATATATTTT
TRBJ1-4,.,TRBV11-2,.,CASSVSIGTATNEKLFF,TGTGCCAGCAGCGTCAGCATAGGGACGGCAACTAATGAAAAACTGTTTTTT
TRBJ1-2,.,TRBV11-3,.,CASSLEGRQSNYGYTF,TGTGCCAGCAGCTTAGAGGGGAGACAAAGTAACTATGGCTACACCTTC